This entry lists 20 T cell receptor beta chains sequenced from one sample in a study of beta chain features in type 1 diabetes. Study conclusions and caveats: Shorter TCRB CDR3s, moderately but significantly so, were found in Type 1 diabetes patients in all four CD4+ subsets.

These receptors lack a known antigen. Reverse transcription of all isolated RNA meant that expressed TCRB transcripts were sequenced. Repertoires were generated with immunoSEQ multiplex PCR, while TCRdb's copy carries only in-frame clones and drops some. This sample has over 300,000 clones, with 7% to 10% found just once. Sequencing input: central memory CD4+ T cells from blood. These receptors were obtained from a young man with type 1 diabetes.

This clone was seen at least ten times. J is TRBJ2-2 and V is TRBV29-1; 7 nucleotides align to TRBD2. Germline CDR1 SQVTM, CDR2 ANQGSEA. This CDR3 region has 12 residues. V lost 4 bases to trimming and J lost 4 bases; unmatched junction nucleotides: 0. The CDR3 reads CSVGGGTGELFF. Here the CDR3 DNA reads TGCAGCGTTGGCGGGGGCACCGGGGAGCTGTTTTTT.

The chain carries TRBV5-4 and TRBJ2-7; 7 nucleotides line up with TRBD2. This CDR3 has 14 amino acids. Germline trimming cut 2 bases from V and 2 bases from J; bases unmatched to any gene: 4. Germline V gives CDR1 SGHNT, CDR2 YYREEE (reference sequence). DNA of the CDR3: TGTGCCAGCAGCTTTAGCGGGTTAACCTACGAGCAGTACTTC. This codes for CASSFSGLTYEQYF.

This clone was observed a handful of times. The chain joins TRBV10-3 to TRBJ2-5, with TRBD1 as a possible D gene (6 bases). V lost 6 bases and J lost 3, with 20 bases in between. CDR3 size: 16 residues. In germline, CDR1 is ENHRY, CDR2 SYGVKD. CDR3 loop: CAISPDELNREETQYF. The CDR3 region has the DNA TGTGCCATCAGCCCCGATGAACTAAACAGGGAAGAGACCCAGTACTTC.

This clone was counted only a few times. The sample contains more than one DNA sequence encoding this CDR3. CDR3 coding DNA: TGTGCCAGCAGCTCTAGCTCCTATAATTCACCCCTCCACTTT. Translating it yields CASSSSSYNSPLHF. The chain carries TRBV7-6 and TRBJ1-6; D call uncertain. The CDR3 runs to 14 residues. Germline V gives CDR1 SGHVS, CDR2 FNYEAQ. The V end was cut by 4 bases, the J end by 0 bases, with 4 bases between.

The chain has TRBV21-1 and TRBJ2-7; TRBD1, the table's D call, was not compared with the DNA. TRBV21-1 has pseudogene status. The CDR3 covers 12 residues. This chain's CDR3 is CASSRASYEQYF. The DNA of the CDR3 is TGTGCCAGCAGCAGGGCAAGCTACGAGCAGTACTTC.

This chain links TRBV2 with TRBJ2-3, with D possibly being TRBD1 (6 bases). From germline, CDR1 is SNHLY and CDR2 FYNNEI. CDR3 length: 15 residues. The germline V and J ends were trimmed by 6 bases and 1 base, with 14 bases remaining between them. CDR3 DNA: TGTGCCAGCAGAGTCCGCAGGGGCCGCACAGATACGCAGTATTTT. Translation: CASRVRRGRTDTQYF.

This sequence joins TRBV10-3 and TRBJ1-2, with a possible D match to TRBD1 (5 bases). Germline loops: CDR1 ENHRY, CDR2 SYGVKD. With 6 bases removed from V and 8 bases from J, the gap between germline ends came to 7 bases. CDR3 size: 10 residues. CDR3 in DNA: TGTGCCATCAGCGGGGACGGCTACACCTTC. As protein: CAISGDGYTF.

This clone occurred many times. This chain links TRBV28 with TRBJ2-3; TRBD2 might be the D (6 bases). CDR1 MDHEN and CDR2 SYDVKM come from the germline V gene. CDR3 length: 15 amino acids. Trimming removed 3 bases at V and 1 base at J, with 11 bases between. Here the CDR3 DNA reads TGTGCCAGCAGTTTGGGGGGAGGCGGCACAGATACGCAGTATTTT. It yields the protein CASSLGGGGTDTQYF.

This clone came up a few times. The V call is TRBV7-9, the J call TRBJ2-1; 8 nucleotides match TRBD2. CDR3 length: 15 residues. CDR1 and CDR2 (germline): SEHNR, FQNEAQ (reference sequence). The V segment lost 6 bases and the J segment 8 bases; nucleotides outside the gene matches: 12. CDR3 bases: TGTGCCAGCAGTCTCTCGGGAGGGGCGGTGGATGAGCAGTTCTTC. Its protein product is CASSLSGGAVDEQFF.

The genes are TRBV7-2 and TRBJ2-6; no definite D call. The V gene's germline CDR1 is SGHTA and CDR2 FQGNSA. The V and J ends lost 5 bases and 0 bases respectively, with 8 bases between them. There are 15 residues in the CDR3. The CDR3 here is CASSVDGSGANVLTF. The CDR3 region has the DNA TGTGCCAGCAGCGTGGACGGCTCTGGGGCCAACGTCCTGACTTTC.

There are a few counts of this clone. The chain carries TRBV11-3 and TRBJ2-1; 7 bases match TRBD1. Per the germline V gene, CDR1 is SGHNT and CDR2 is YENEEA. V dropped 1 base and J dropped 3; count of bases not matched to a gene: 3. There are 15 residues in the CDR3. The CDR3 reads CASSLGQGGYNEQFF. The DNA of the CDR3 is TGTGCCAGCAGCTTAGGACAGGGCGGCTACAATGAGCAGTTCTTC.

The chain joins TRBV2 to TRBJ1-5, with 7 bases lining up with TRBD1. This CDR3 has 14 amino acids. Trimming removed 4 bases from V and 1 base from J; junction bases left unmatched: 1. Germline assignment: CDR1 SNHLY and CDR2 FYNNEI. The CDR3 DNA sequence: TGTGCCAGCAGTGCGGGACAGAGCAATCAGCCCCAGCATTTT. It is translated as CASSAGQSNQPQHF.

A few counts support this clone. The J gene is TRBJ2-7, the V gene TRBV29-1; D may correspond to TRBD1 or TRBD2 (5 bases each). Trimming left V 4 bases short and J 7 bases short, with 20 bases between. CDR3 length equals 14 residues. Germline CDR1 reads SQVTM; CDR2 reads ANQGSEA. As DNA, the CDR3 is TGCAGCGTTGGGGACGGGACCCCTGTGGGGGAGCAGTACTTC. Its protein is CSVGDGTPVGEQYF.

The V call is TRBV7-2, the J call TRBJ2-7, with 12 bases matching TRBD1. This CDR3 contains 16 residues. V lost 5 bases and J lost 6; bases outside the gene matches: 11. Germline V gene data show CDR1 as SGHTA and CDR2 as FQGNSA. The CDR3 coding sequence is TGTGCCAGCAGCGGAACCCACGGGACAGGGGGCGGCGAGCAGTACTTC. It translates to CASSGTHGTGGGEQYF.

This clone was seen a handful of times. The V call is TRBV9, the J call TRBJ1-2, with D hard to call. V lost 3 bases, J lost 8 bases, and 11 bases lay in between. Germline CDR1 reads SGDLS; CDR2 reads YYNGEE. The CDR3 contains 12 residues. CDR3 region: CASSGRYGGYTF. In DNA form, the CDR3 reads TGTGCCAGCAGCGGTCGCTATGGGGGCTACACCTTC. The full variable domain, its missing parts supplied by reference TRBV9 and TRBJ1-2, is DSGVTQTPKHLITATGQRVTLRCSPRSGDLSVYWYQQSLDQGLQFLIQYYNGEERAKGNILERFSAQQFPDLHSELNLSSLELGDSALYFCASSGRYGGYTFGSGTRLTVV.

This clone was seen a handful of times. V is TRBV2 and J is TRBJ1-1, with TRBD1 matching 11 bases. The CDR3 is 14 amino acids. Germline V lookup: CDR1 SNHLY, CDR2 FYNNEI. The J segment lost 6 bases and the V segment lost 5 bases, leaving 5 bases of the junction unmatched. CDR3 amino acids: CASSWGQGESEAFF. The CDR3 DNA follows: TGTGCCAGCAGTTGGGGACAGGGGGAGTCTGAAGCTTTCTTT. Using reference TRBV2 and TRBJ1-1 for the parts outside the CDR3, the full variable domain is EPEVTQTPSHQVTQMGQEVILRCVPISNHLYFYWYRQILGQKVEFLVSFYNNEISEKSEIFDDQFSVERPDGSNFTLKIRSTKLEDSAMYFCASSWGQGESEAFFGQGTRLTVV.

The V call is TRBV18, the J call TRBJ2-7, with 9 nucleotides matching TRBD1. J lost 5 bases, V lost 4 bases, and 9 bases had no gene match. The CDR3 is made up of 15 amino acids. Germline V lookup: CDR1 KGHSH, CDR2 LQKENI. CDR3 DNA: TGTGCCAGCTCACTCGGGACAGGGCCGTCCAACGAGCAGTACTTC. Protein sequence: CASSLGTGPSNEQYF.

The J gene is TRBJ2-7, the V gene TRBV7-2; 10 bases agree with TRBD1. The trim removed 4 bases at V and 7 bases at J, leaving 13 bases unmatched. Germline CDR1 reads SGHTA; CDR2 reads FQGNSA. This CDR3 has 16 residues. Here the CDR3 reads CASSSASTGGGREQYF. CDR3 coding DNA: TGTGCCAGCAGCTCGGCGTCGACAGGGGGCGGGAGGGAGCAGTACTTC. The variable domain in full, with the rest retrieved from reference TRBV7-2 and TRBJ2-7, is GAGVSQSPSNKVTEKGKDVELRCDPISGHTALYWYRQSLGQGLEFLIYFQGNSAPDKSGLPSDRFSAERTGGSVSTLTIQRTQQEDSAVYLCASSSASTGGGREQYFGPGTRLTVT.

For this clone: One junction end does not reproduce the germline sequence, and a read error may be involved. The chain employs TRBV7-7 and TRBJ1-1, with D possibly TRBD1 on 5 matching bases. This CDR3 is 13 amino acids long. CDR1 SSHAT and CDR2 FNYEAQ come from the germline V gene (reference sequence). Written as DNA, the CDR3 is TGTGCTAGCAGCGCGGGACCGAACACTGAAGCTTTCTTT. This gives the protein CASSAGPNTEAFF.

Only a few counts were recorded for this clone. The chain links TRBV7-2 to TRBJ1-5; 9 bases are a match to TRBD1. This CDR3 has 15 amino acids. Germline V gene sequence: CDR1 SGHTA, CDR2 FQGNSA. J lost 7 bases, V lost 3 bases, and 7 bases had no gene match. In nucleotides, the CDR3 is TGTGCCAGCAGCTTTGGGACAGGGAAATTCCAGCCCCAGCATTTT. Translating gives CASSFGTGKFQPQHF.